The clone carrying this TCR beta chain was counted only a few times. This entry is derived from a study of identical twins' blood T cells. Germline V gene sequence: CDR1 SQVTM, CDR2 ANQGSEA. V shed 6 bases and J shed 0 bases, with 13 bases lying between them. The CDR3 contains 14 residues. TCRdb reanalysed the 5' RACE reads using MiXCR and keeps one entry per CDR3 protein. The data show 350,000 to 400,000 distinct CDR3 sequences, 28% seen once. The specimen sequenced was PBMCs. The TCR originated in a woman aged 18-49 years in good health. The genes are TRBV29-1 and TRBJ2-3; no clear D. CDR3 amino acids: CSVIDGLSTDTQYF. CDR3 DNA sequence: TGCAGCGTCATAGACGGGCTCAGCACAGATACGCAGTATTTT.